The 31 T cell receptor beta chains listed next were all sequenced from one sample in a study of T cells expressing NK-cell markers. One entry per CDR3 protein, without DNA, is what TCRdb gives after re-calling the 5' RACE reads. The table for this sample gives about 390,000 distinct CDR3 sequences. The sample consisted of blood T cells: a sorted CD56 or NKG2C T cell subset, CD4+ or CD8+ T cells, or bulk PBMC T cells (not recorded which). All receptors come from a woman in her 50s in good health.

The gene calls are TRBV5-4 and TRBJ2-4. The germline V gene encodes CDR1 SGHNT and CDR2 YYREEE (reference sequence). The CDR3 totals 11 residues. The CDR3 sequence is CASSAGSIQYF.

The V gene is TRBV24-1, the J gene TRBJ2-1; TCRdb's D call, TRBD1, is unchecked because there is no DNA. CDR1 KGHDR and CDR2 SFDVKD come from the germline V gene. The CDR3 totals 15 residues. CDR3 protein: CATSDPRGGNNEQFF.

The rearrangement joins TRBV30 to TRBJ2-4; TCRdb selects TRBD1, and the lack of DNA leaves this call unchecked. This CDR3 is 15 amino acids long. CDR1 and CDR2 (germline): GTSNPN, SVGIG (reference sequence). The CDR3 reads CAWNRRLAGENIQYF.

The CDR3 sequence is CSAGTTNHNEQFF. The rearrangement links TRBV29-1 to TRBJ2-1; TCRdb's D gene call, TRBD1, goes unchecked for lack of DNA. CDR1 is SQVTM, CDR2 ANQGSEA, per germline. CDR3 length: 13 residues.

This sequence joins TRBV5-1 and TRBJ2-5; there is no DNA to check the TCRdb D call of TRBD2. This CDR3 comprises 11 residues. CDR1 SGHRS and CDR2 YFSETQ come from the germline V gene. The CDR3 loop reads CATASGETQYF.

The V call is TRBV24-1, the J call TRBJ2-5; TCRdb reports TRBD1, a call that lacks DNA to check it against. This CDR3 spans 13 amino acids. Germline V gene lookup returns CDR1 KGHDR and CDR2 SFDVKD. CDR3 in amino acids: CATRPTGMETQYF.

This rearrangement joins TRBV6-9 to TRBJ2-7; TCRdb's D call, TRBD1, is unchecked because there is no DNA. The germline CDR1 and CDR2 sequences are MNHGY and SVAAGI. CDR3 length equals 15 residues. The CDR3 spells CASSLGTRSRYEQYF.

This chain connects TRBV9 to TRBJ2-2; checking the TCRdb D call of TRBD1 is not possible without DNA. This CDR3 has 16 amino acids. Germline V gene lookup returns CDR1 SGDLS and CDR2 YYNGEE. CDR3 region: CASSASPGQGTGELFF.

CDR3 amino acids: CATSDTQGSGTGELFF. The rearrangement joins TRBV24-1 to TRBJ2-2; TCRdb gives TRBD1 as the D gene, but with no DNA this cannot be confirmed. The V gene's germline CDR1 is KGHDR and CDR2 SFDVKD. CDR3 length: 16 residues.

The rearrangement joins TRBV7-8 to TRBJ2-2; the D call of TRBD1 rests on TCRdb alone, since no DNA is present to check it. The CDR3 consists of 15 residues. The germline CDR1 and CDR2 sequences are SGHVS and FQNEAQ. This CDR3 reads CASTLGQGLTGELFF. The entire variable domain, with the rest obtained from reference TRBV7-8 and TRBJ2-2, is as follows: GAGVSQSPRYKVAKRGQDVALRCDPISGHVSLFWYQQALGQGPEFLTYFQNEAQLDKSGLPSDRFFAERPEGSVSTLKIQRTQQEDSAVYLCASTLGQGLTGELFFGEGSRLTVL.

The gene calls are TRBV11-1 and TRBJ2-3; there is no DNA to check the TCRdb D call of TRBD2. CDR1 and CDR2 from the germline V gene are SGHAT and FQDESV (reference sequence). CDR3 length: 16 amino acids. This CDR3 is CASSLFASGSTDTQYF.

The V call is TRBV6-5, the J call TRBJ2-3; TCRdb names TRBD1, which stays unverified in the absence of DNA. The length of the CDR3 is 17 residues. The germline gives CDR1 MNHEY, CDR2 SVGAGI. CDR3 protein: CASSYPGWGGSTDTQYF.

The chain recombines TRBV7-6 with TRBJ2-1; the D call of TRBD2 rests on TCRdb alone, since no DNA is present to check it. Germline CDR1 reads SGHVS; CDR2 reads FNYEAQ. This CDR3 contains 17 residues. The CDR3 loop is CASSLAKASGRGDEQFF.

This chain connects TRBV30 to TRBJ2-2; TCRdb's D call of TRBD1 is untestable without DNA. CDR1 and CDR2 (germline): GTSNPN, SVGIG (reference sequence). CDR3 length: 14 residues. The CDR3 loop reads CASQPGGITGELFF.

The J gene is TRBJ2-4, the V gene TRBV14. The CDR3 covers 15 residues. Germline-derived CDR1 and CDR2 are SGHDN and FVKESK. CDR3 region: CASSQQGLAKNIQYF.

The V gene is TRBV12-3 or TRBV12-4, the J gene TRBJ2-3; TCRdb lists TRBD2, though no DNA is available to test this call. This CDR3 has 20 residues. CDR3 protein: CASSPNPLDPGRTRTDTQYF.

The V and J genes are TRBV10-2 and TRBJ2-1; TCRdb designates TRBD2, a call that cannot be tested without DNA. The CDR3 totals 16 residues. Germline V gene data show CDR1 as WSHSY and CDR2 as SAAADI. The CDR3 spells CASSAFPSGRPQEQFF.

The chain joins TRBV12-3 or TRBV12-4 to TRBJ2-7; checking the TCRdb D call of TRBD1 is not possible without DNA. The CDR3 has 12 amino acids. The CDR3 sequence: CASTKDRYEQYF.

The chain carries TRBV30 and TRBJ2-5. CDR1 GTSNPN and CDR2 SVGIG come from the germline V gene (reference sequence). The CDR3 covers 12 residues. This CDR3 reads CAWRAQVETQYF.

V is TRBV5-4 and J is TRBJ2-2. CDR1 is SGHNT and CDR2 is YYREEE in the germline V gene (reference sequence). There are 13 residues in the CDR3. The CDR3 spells CASSTVVSGELFF.

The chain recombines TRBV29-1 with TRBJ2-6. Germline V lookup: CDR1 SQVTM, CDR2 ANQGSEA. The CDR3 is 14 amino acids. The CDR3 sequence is CSVVWSSGANVLTF.

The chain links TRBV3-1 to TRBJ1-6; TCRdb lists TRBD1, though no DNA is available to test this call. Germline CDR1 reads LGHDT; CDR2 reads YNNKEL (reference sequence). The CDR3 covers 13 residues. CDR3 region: CASSRDGNSPLHF.

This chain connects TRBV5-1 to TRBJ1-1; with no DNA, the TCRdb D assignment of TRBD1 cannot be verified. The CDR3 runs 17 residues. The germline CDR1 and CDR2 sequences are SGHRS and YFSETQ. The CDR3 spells CASSLTRGLGSKPEAFF.

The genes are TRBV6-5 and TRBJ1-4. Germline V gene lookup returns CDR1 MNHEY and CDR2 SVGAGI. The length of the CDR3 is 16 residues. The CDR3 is CASSFGSDNPNEKLFF.

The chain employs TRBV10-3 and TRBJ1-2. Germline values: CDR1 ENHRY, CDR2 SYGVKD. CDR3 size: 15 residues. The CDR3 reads CAISEPGRVGGGYTF.

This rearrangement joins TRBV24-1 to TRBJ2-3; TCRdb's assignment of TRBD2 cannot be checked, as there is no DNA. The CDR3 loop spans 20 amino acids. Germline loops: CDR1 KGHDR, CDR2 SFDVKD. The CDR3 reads CATSDSPLLAGGPSTDTQYF.

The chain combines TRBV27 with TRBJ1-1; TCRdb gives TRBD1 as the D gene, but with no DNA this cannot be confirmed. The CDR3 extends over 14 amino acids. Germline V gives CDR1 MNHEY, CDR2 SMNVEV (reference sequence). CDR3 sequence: CASSFFRGHTEAFF.

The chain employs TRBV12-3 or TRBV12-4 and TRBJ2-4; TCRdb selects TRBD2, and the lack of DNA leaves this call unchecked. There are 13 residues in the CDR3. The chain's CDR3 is CASTYRGFNIQYF.

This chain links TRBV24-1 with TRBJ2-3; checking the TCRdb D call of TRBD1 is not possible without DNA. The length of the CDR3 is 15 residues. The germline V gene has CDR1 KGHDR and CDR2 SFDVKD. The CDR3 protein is CATSDPGPQTDTQYF.

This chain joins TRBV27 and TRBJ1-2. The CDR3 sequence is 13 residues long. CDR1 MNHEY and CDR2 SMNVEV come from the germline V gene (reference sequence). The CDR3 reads CASSLRPGYGYTF.

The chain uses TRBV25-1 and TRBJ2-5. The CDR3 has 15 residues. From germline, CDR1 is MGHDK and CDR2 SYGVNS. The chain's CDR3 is CASSEYRLGGETQYF. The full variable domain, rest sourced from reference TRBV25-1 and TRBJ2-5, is EADIYQTPRYLVIGTGKKITLECSQTMGHDKMYWYQQDPGMELHLIHYSYGVNSTEKGDLSSESTVSRIRTEHFPLTLESARPSHTSQYLCASSEYRLGGETQYFGPGTRLLVL.